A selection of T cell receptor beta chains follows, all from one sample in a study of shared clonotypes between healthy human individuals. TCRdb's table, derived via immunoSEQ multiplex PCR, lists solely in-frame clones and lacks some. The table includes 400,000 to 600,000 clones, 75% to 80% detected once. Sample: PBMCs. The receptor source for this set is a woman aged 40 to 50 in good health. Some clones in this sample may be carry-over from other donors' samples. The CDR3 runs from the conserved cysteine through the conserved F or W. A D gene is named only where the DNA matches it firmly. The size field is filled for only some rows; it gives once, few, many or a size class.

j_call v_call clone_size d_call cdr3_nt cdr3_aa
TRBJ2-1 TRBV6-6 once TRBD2 TGTGCCAGCAGTTGGGGACTAGCATTGGGCAATGAGCAGTTCTTC CASSWGLALGNEQFF
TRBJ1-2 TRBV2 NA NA TGTGCCAGCAGTGAAAACAGGGACTATGGCTACACCTTC CASSENRDYGYTF
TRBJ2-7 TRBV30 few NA TGTGCCTGGAGTGGGACAGCCTTTGGGGAGCAGTACTTC CAWSGTAFGEQYF
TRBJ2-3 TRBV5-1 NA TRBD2 TGCGCCAGCAGCTTGGCGGGAGGAGCAGATACGCAGTATTTT CASSLAGGADTQYF
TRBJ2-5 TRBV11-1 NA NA TGTGCCAGCAGCTTCGGCCAGCGGCAAGAGACCCAGTACTTC CASSFGQRQETQYF
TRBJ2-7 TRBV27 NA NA TGTGCCAGCAGTTTATCTCAGGGGTCCGTGAACGAGCAGTACTTC CASSLSQGSVNEQYF
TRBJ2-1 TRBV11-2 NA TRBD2 TGTGCCAGCAGCTTAGATCCCCGACTAGCGGGAGATGAGCAGTTCTTC CASSLDPRLAGDEQFF
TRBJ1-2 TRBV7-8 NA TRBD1 TGTGCCAGCAGCTTAGGGACAGGGGGCGCTGGGGGCTACACCTTC CASSLGTGGAGGYTF
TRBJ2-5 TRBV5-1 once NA TGCGCCAGCAGCTCAGCCCTGGGAGAGACCCAGTACTTC CASSSALGETQYF
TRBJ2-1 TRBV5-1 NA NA TGCGCCAGCAGCTTGGGGCCCGGACTGGGCTACAATGAGCAGTTCTTC CASSLGPGLGYNEQFF
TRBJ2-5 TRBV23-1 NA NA TGCGCCAGCAGTCCGCGACACCGACCCCAAGAGACCCAGTACTTC CASSPRHRPQETQYF
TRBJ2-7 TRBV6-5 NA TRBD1 TGTGCCAGCAGCCCCGGGACAGGCCCATACGAGCAGTACTTC CASSPGTGPYEQYF
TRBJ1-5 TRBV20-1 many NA TGCAGTGCTAAGAGCAATCAGCCCCAGCATTTT CSAKSNQPQHF
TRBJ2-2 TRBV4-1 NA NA TGCGCCAGCAGCCACAACACCGGGGAGCTGTTTTTT CASSHNTGELFF
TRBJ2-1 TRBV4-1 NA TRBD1 TGCGCCAGCAGCCAAGGGGGCTACAGGGGGTCTTACAATGAGCAGTTCTTC CASSQGGYRGSYNEQFF
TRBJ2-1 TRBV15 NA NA TGTGCCACCAGCAGAGATCGGGATAAGAGGGTCAATGAGCAGTTCTTC CATSRDRDKRVNEQFF
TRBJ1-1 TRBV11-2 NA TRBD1 TGTGCCAGCAGCTTAGGGCAGGGGGACACTGAAGCTTTCTTT CASSLGQGDTEAFF
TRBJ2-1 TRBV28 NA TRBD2 TGTGCCAGCATGCCAGCGGGAGGAATTGATGAGCAGTTCTTC CASMPAGGIDEQFF
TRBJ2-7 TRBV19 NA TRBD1 TGTGCCAGTAGCAGGGACAGGGAAAACGAGCAGTACTTC CASSRDRENEQYF
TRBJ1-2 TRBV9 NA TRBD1 TGTGCCAGCAGCGTAGACGATAGGGGGCAAAGGTTGGGTGGCTACACCTTC CASSVDDRGQRLGGYTF
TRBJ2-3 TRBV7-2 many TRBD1 TGTGCCAGCAGCGACAGGGTTCGCAATACGCAGTATTTT CASSDRVRNTQYF
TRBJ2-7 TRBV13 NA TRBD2 TGTGCCAGCAGCTGGAGACTAGCGCTATCCTACGAGCAGTACTTC CASSWRLALSYEQYF
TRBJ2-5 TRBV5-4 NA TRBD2 TGTGCCAGCAGCCCTATGACTAGCGGGAGACGGAAAGAGACCCAGTACTTC CASSPMTSGRRKETQYF
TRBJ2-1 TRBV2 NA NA TGTGCCAGCACCGGCTCCGGGATGTACAATGAGCAGTTCTTC CASTGSGMYNEQFF
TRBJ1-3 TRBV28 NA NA TGTGCCAGTCGCCCCGGACACCTGGGAAACACCATATATTTT CASRPGHLGNTIYF
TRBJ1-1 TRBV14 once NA TGTGCCAGCAGCCAATACAGGACAATGAACACTGAAGCTTTCTTT CASSQYRTMNTEAFF
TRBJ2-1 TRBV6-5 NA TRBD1 TGTGCCAGCAGTCCTTCAGGGGGCATCGGCGATGAGCAGTTCTTC CASSPSGGIGDEQFF
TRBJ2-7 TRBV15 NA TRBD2 TGTGCCACCAGCAGAGAGGCTAGCGGGAGTATCGAGCAGTACTTC CATSREASGSIEQYF
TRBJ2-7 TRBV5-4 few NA TGTGCCAGCAGCTTGGGCGTTCTGGGGGACGAGCAGTACTTC CASSLGVLGDEQYF
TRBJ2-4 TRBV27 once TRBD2 TGTGCCAGCAGCCTCGGGACTAGCGGGAGCGACATTCAGTACTTC CASSLGTSGSDIQYF
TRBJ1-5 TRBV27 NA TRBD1 TGTGCCAGCAGCCGCAGACAGGGCGGCAATCAGCCCCAGCATTTT CASSRRQGGNQPQHF
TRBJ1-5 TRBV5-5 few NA TGTGCCAGCAGCTTGGACAGGAGAGATCAGCCCCAGCATTTT CASSLDRRDQPQHF
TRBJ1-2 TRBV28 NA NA TGTGCCAGCAGGTCCTGGGGGCAGGAGGGTGGCTACACCTTC CASRSWGQEGGYTF
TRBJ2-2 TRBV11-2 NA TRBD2 TGTGCCAGCAGCCCAAGCCCGGGACTAGCGGACACCGGGGAGCTGTTTTTT CASSPSPGLADTGELFF
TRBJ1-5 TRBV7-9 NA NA TGTGCCAGCAGCCAAGGGACTTACAATCAGCCCCAGCATTTT CASSQGTYNQPQHF
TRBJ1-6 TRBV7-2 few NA TGTGCCAGCAGCTTTGGCAGAGACTCACCCCTCCACTTT CASSFGRDSPLHF
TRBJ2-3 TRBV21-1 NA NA TGTGCCAGCAGGGGCGTTACTGGCACAGATACGCAGTATTTT CASRGVTGTDTQYF
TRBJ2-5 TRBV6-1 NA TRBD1 TGTGCCAGCGTCCCCGCGACAGGGGAGGAGACCCAGTACTTC CASVPATGEETQYF
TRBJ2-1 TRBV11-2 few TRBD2 TGTGCCAGCAGCTTGGGGACTAGCGGGTACAATGAGCAGTTCTTC CASSLGTSGYNEQFF
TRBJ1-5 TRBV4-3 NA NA TGCGCCAGCAGCCAAGATCTGCGCAATCAGCCCCAGCATTTT CASSQDLRNQPQHF
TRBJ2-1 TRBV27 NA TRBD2 TGTGCCAGCAGTTTAAGATCATTTAGTATCTTGGCGGGAGACAATGAGCAGTTCTTC CASSLRSFSILAGDNEQFF
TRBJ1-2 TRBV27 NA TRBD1 TGTGCCAGCAGACCGGGACAGGGGTTTTATGGCTACACCTTC CASRPGQGFYGYTF
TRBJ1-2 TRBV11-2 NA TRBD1 TGTGCCAGCAGCTTAGATAGCCGGACAGGGTTGAGCTACACCTTC CASSLDSRTGLSYTF
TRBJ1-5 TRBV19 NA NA TGTGCCAGTAGTATACCCCCGGACGGGTATGGTCAGCCCCAGCATTTT CASSIPPDGYGQPQHF
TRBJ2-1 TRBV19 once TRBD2 TGTGCCAGTAGTATGGAGCGGGAGAAATACAATGAGCAGTTCTTC CASSMEREKYNEQFF
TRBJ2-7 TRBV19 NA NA TGTGCCAGTAGTATCAACAGGGAAGAGGGAAGCGAGCAGTACTTC CASSINREEGSEQYF
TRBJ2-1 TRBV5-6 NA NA TGTGCCAGCAGCTTGTTTATCTTCAATGAGCAGTTCTTC CASSLFIFNEQFF
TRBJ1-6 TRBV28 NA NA TGTGCCAGCAGTCCCCCCCTGTCCACCCTCCACTTT CASSPPLSTLHF
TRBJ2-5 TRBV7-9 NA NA TGTGCCAGCAGCTTCGTGGGGGTACAAGAGACCCAGTACTTC CASSFVGVQETQYF
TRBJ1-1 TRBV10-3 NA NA TGTGCCATCAGTGAGTCAGGTAGGGACGGCAGTGAAGCTTTCTTT CAISESGRDGSEAFF
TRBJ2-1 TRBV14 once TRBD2 TGTGCCAGCAGCAGGACTAGCGGGAACAATGAGCAGTTCTTC CASSRTSGNNEQFF
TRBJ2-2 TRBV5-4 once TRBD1 TGTGCCAGCAGCATGGGACAGGGGTTTACCGGGGAGCTGTTTTTT CASSMGQGFTGELFF
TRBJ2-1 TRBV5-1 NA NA TGCGCCAGCAGCCTTCAGTACAATGAGCAGTTCTTC CASSLQYNEQFF
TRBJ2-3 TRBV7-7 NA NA TGTGCCAGCAGCTCCGAGCCGCCCGGAAGTAGAGGAGATACGCAGTATTTT CASSSEPPGSRGDTQYF
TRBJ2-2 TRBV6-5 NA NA TGTGCCAGCATTGATATCCGGGACCTCACCGGGGAGCTGTTTTTT CASIDIRDLTGELFF